These T cell receptor beta chains were read from a single sample in a study of T cell responses to AZD1222 COVID-19 vaccine. The data were produced by immunoSEQ multiplex PCR, yet TCRdb's version contains in-frame clones alone and is incomplete. The sample lists about 150,000 clones; 88% were seen once. Sequenced here: peripheral blood, sampled on day 0 of AZD1222 vaccination. The receptors originated from an adult in good health. The CDR3 runs from the conserved cysteine through the conserved F or W. A D gene is named only where the DNA matches it firmly. Clone size, where shown, is once, few, many, or a class for clones that have expanded.

v_gene	j_gene	abundance	d_gene	CDR3nt	CDR3aa
TRBV7-6	TRBJ2-3	.	.	TGTGCCAGCAGCCTACCTACCGGGCCCACCACAGATACGCAGTATTTT	CASSLPTGPTTDTQYF
TRBV2	TRBJ2-5	.	.	TGTGCCAGCAACTCTCATCCCCAAGAGACCCAGTACTTC	CASNSHPQETQYF
TRBV11-3	TRBJ1-2	.	.	TGTGCCAGCAGTACCTTGGGGGGTTATGGCTACACCTTC	CASSTLGGYGYTF
TRBV3-1/TRBV3-2	TRBJ1-5	.	TRBD1	TGTGCCAGCAGCCTTGGGACAGGGGACAATCAGCCCCAGCATTTT	CASSLGTGDNQPQHF
TRBV18	TRBJ1-6	.	.	TGTGCCAGCTCACCCGGACATTTGTATAATTCACCCCTCCACTTT	CASSPGHLYNSPLHF
TRBV10-2	TRBJ2-7	.	.	TGCGCCAGCAACGACAGAGGAATGGTCTACGAGCAGTACTTC	CASNDRGMVYEQYF
TRBV5-6	TRBJ2-7	.	TRBD1	TGTGCCAGCAGCCGAGACAGGGCCACCTACGAGCAGTACTTC	CASSRDRATYEQYF
TRBV2	TRBJ2-7	.	.	TGTGCCAGCAGTGTGGACAGCCTCTCCGAGCAGTACTTC	CASSVDSLSEQYF
TRBV7-2	TRBJ2-3	.	.	TGTGCCAGCATCGGCGGTACAGATACGCAGTATTTT	CASIGGTDTQYF
TRBV24-1	TRBJ1-2	few	.	TGTGCCACCAGTGATCGGGGACGGACGTATGGCTACACCTTC	CATSDRGRTYGYTF
TRBV3-1/TRBV3-2	TRBJ1-2	.	.	TGTGCCAGCAGCCAAGACCTTGGGGGAGGGGCGATTAACTATGGCTACACCTTC	CASSQDLGGGAINYGYTF
TRBV18	TRBJ1-3	.	.	TGTGCCAGCTCACCCGGGGCGGCCCGAAACACCATATATTTT	CASSPGAARNTIYF
TRBV7-8	TRBJ1-5	.	.	TGTGCCAGCAGCACACGTCCGAATCAGCCCCAGCATTTT	CASSTRPNQPQHF
TRBV4-3	TRBJ2-7	.	.	TGCGCCAGCAGCCAAGATAGAGGGGCGCCCTACGAGCAGTACTTC	CASSQDRGAPYEQYF
TRBV19	TRBJ2-1	.	TRBD2	TGTGCCAGTAGTCCCCGCACCGGGGGGTTTACCTACAATGAGCAGTTCTTC	CASSPRTGGFTYNEQFF
TRBV9	TRBJ2-1	.	.	TGTGCCAGCAGCGTAGCACCAACCCGGAGCTCCTACAATGAGCAGTTCTTC	CASSVAPTRSSYNEQFF
TRBV5-4	TRBJ2-1	few	.	TGTGCCAGCAGTTCTATAGGGGGTTATAGTGAGCAGTTCTTC	CASSSIGGYSEQFF
TRBV9	TRBJ1-5	.	.	TGTGCCAGCAGCGTTGGGGAGAATCAGCCCCAGCATTTT	CASSVGENQPQHF
TRBV5-8	TRBJ1-6	few	TRBD1	TGTGCCAGCAGCCAGGACAGGGTTGCACCCCTCCACTTT	CASSQDRVAPLHF
TRBV5-4	TRBJ1-3	.	TRBD1	TGTGCCAGCAGCTTGGACGGGACAGGAACCTCTGGAAACACCATATATTTT	CASSLDGTGTSGNTIYF
TRBV9	TRBJ1-2	few	TRBD1	TGTGCCAGCAGCGGTACGCAGGGGGCAGGCTATGGCTACACCTTC	CASSGTQGAGYGYTF
TRBV19	TRBJ2-2	.	.	TGTGCCAGTAACAGCGTGAACACCGGGGAGCTGTTTTTT	CASNSVNTGELFF
TRBV12-5	TRBJ1-5	.	.	TGTGCTATTCCGGAGCCCCTTCAGCATTTT	CAIPEPLQHF
TRBV9	TRBJ1-1	.	.	TGTGCCAGCAGCGTAGAAGGGGACACTGAAGCTTTCTTT	CASSVEGDTEAFF
TRBV7-2	TRBJ2-5	.	.	TGTGCCAGCAGCTCGCGGGACACCTTTGATCGGGAGACCCAGTACTTC	CASSSRDTFDRETQYF
TRBV9	TRBJ2-3	.	.	TGTGCCAGCAGCCCTCCCGATTTAGGAGAACTACACACAGATACGCAGTATTTT	CASSPPDLGELHTDTQYF
TRBV19	TRBJ2-2	.	TRBD1	TGTGCCAGTAGTATAGGAGGGACAGGGGCCACCGGGGAGCTGTTTTTT	CASSIGGTGATGELFF
TRBV18	TRBJ2-2	few	.	TGTGCCAGCTCACCACTGCAGGCCGGGGAGCTGTTTTTT	CASSPLQAGELFF
TRBV3-1/TRBV3-2	TRBJ1-1	.	.	TGTGCCAGCAGCCAAGGGTTCGGGGGTTTGAACACTGAAGCTTTCTTT	CASSQGFGGLNTEAFF
TRBV6-2/TRBV6-3	TRBJ2-7	.	TRBD2	TGTGCCAGCAGTTACTCCCCGGGACTAGCTGCCGAGCAGTACTTC	CASSYSPGLAAEQYF
TRBV7-2	TRBJ2-5	.	.	TGTGCCAGCAGCTTCGGCAGGGCAGAGACCCAGTACTTC	CASSFGRAETQYF